One T cell receptor beta chain is described in this entry. What it binds is unknown. The data are from a study of cytomegalovirus exposure and HLA in healthy donors. As for the study in general: When 398 donors were genotyped, 81% of them were found to fall in the Caucasian-associated ancestry cluster. Study-level results: Cytomegalovirus status was reportedly diagnosed by the classifier with high sensitivity and specificity.

A multiplex PCR was run with 60 Vbeta primers and 13 Jbeta primers. Repertoires were generated with immunoSEQ multiplex PCR, while TCRdb's copy carries only in-frame clones and drops some. This table holds around 150,000 clones, roughly three quarters found once. The germline gives CDR1 MNHEY, CDR2 SVGAGI. V lost 5 bases, J lost 5 bases, and 18 bases lay in between. The CDR3 is 15 amino acids. This TCR was recovered from a man aged 40-49 years in good health and CMV-seronegative. The specimen was PBMCs. This chain connects TRBV6-5 to TRBJ1-2; a weak D match, TRBD1 (6 bases). The CDR3 reads CASSVGGHRLYGYTF. Here the CDR3 DNA reads TGTGCCAGCAGTGTTGGGGGCCACAGGTTATATGGCTACACCTTC.